This T cell receptor beta chain appears in the sequencing data of a study of CD8 T cells in Susac syndrome. With random hexamers, reverse transcription was performed on about 0.5 to 1 ug of RNA. TCRdb re-called the immunoSEQ multiplex PCR reads through MiXCR, storing one row per CDR3 protein. The table includes roughly 180,000 distinct CDR3 sequences, 90% to 95% detected once. The sequenced sample was CD4+ T cells from PBMCs. This clonotype originated in a human donor with Susac syndrome.

As DNA, the CDR3 is TGTGCCAGCAGTTTACAGGGGCTCCAGTACTTC. This gives the protein CASSLQGLQYF. The chain recombines TRBV28 with TRBJ2-7; D might be TRBD1 (6 bases). The CDR3 is 11 residues long. V was cut by 2 bases and J by 10 bases, with 9 bases left in between. CDR1 and CDR2 (germline): MDHEN, SYDVKM.